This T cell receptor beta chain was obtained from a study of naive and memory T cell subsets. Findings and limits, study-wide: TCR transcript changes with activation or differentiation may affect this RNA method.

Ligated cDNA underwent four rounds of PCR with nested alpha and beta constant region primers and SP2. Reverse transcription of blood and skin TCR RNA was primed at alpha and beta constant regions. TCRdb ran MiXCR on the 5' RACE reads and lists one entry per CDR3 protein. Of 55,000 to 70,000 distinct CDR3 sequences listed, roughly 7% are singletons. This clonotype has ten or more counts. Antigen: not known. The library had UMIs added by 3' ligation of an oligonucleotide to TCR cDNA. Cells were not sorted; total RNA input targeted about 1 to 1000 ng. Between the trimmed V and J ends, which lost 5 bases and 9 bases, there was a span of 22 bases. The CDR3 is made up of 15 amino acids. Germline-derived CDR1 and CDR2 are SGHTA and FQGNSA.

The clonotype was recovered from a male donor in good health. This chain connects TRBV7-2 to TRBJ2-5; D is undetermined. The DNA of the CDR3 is TGTGCCAGCAGCCCGGATGGGCGAATATTAGGGTCCCAGTACTTC. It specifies CASSPDGRILGSQYF.